This T cell receptor (beta chain) was obtained from a study of T cell responses to AZD1222 COVID-19 vaccine. The CDR3 runs to 14 residues. Germline-derived CDR1 and CDR2 are MNHEY and SVGEGT. Trimming cost V 4 bases and J 7 bases, with 14 bases left between them. Libraries were prepared by immunoSEQ multiplex PCR; TCRdb keeps only in-frame clonotypes and omits some of them. The sample lists 180,000 or so clones; roughly nine tenths were seen once. The rearrangement uses TRBV6-2 or TRBV6-3 and TRBJ1-5, with a weak D call TRBD1 (5 bases). Sample: peripheral blood, taken 28 days after the second AZD1222 dose. This receptor was identified in an adult who received the AZD1222 COVID-19 vaccine. CDR3 DNA: TGTGCCAGCAGTTTAATAGGGACTCCCCAGCCCCAGCATTTT. Its protein is CASSLIGTPQPQHF.